The 24 T cell receptor beta chains given below trace back to one sample, sequenced in a study of T cells in Graves' hyperthyroidism and ophthalmopathy. RNA transcripts were the template for amplifying TCR beta CDR3 regions. The HTBI set primed first-round TCR CDR3 RT-PCR. Using its own MiXCR run on the multiplex PCR reads, TCRdb lists one record per CDR3 protein. The sample shows 400,000 or so distinct CDR3 sequences, about 14% of them seen only once. Sequencing input: blood. Receptors originate from a man aged 45-65 years with Graves' ophthalmopathy.

This clonotype was observed a handful of times. The chain couples TRBV6-1 to TRBJ1-3, with D unresolved. There are 16 residues in the CDR3. V shed 5 bases and J shed 0 bases, with 14 bases lying between them. Germline CDR1 and CDR2: MNHNS and SASEGT. In nucleotides, the CDR3 is TGTGCCAGCAGTTATGGTGTCAGCATCTCTGGAAACACCATATATTTT. It yields the protein CASSYGVSISGNTIYF.

There are many counts of this clonotype. The rearrangement uses TRBV18 and TRBJ2-1; D is unclear. V was cut by 1 base and J by 3 bases, with 4 bases left in between. CDR1 is KGHSH and CDR2 is LQKENI in the germline V gene. This CDR3 has 13 residues. The CDR3 coding sequence is TGTGCCAGCTCACCACGAAACTACAATGAGCAGTTCTTC. Its protein product is CASSPRNYNEQFF.

This clonotype showed up just a few times. The chain employs TRBV19 and TRBJ1-3; the D is unclear. From germline, CDR1 is LNHDA and CDR2 SQIVND (reference sequence). The CDR3 has 14 residues. V was clipped by 4 bases and J by 5 bases, with 12 bases between them. In DNA, the CDR3 is TGTGCCAGTAGTACCCTGGACTCAAGAAACACCATATATTTT. Translation gives CASSTLDSRNTIYF.

Many counts were recorded for this clonotype. This sequence joins TRBV2 and TRBJ1-5; D gene ambiguous. V lost 6 bases to trimming and J lost 6 bases, with 15 bases between them. The germline CDR1 and CDR2 sequences are SNHLY and FYNNEI. This CDR3 region has 14 residues. This CDR3 is CASSQDALGQPQHF. CDR3 bases: TGTGCCAGCAGCCAGGACGCCCTCGGTCAGCCCCAGCATTTT.

This clonotype was seen more than once but under ten times. This may be a read error: a much more frequent sequence differs by one nucleotide. The CDR3 sequence: CASSLMRGLGETQYF. In DNA, the CDR3 is TGTGCCAGCAGTCTGATGAGGGGATTGGGTGAGACCCAGTACTTC. The rearrangement joins TRBV28 to TRBJ2-5; perhaps D is TRBD1 or TRBD2 (5 bases each). V was pared by 5 bases and J by 5 bases, with 18 bases between. Germline CDR1 and CDR2: MDHEN and SYDVKM. This CDR3 is 15 amino acids long.

This clonotype was seen at least ten times. The genes are TRBV5-1 and TRBJ1-5; D not resolved. V lost 0 bases and J 5 bases, leaving 12 bases between the germline ends. The germline V gene encodes CDR1 SGHRS and CDR2 YFSETQ. The CDR3 has 15 residues. CDR3 coding DNA: TGCGCCAGCAGCTTGGACGCAGACGGTCATCAGCCCCAGCATTTT. Amino acids: CASSLDADGHQPQHF.

In DNA form, the CDR3 reads TGTGCCAGCAGTGGGTTAGTCGGGGGGAGAGAGCAGTACTTC. Its translation is CASSGLVGGREQYF. V and J are TRBV27 and TRBJ2-7; 7 bases fit TRBD2. This CDR3 region has 14 residues. CDR1 is MNHEY, CDR2 SMNVEV, per germline (reference sequence). After removal of 5 bases from V and 7 bases from J, the junction contained 11 bases not matched to a gene.

This clonotype was seen ten or more times. The rearrangement links TRBV9 to TRBJ2-1; 7 bases map to TRBD2. Trimming cost V 4 bases and J 4 bases; bases outside gene matches: 11. The CDR3 extends over 16 amino acids. Germline V gene data show CDR1 as SGDLS and CDR2 as YYNGEE. CDR3 sequence reads: CASSQMSGKQYNEQFF. The CDR3 DNA is TGTGCCAGCAGCCAGATGAGCGGGAAACAATACAATGAGCAGTTCTTC. The variable domain in full, completed from reference TRBV9 and TRBJ2-1, reads DSGVTQTPKHLITATGQRVTLRCSPRSGDLSVYWYQQSLDQGLQFLIQYYNGEERAKGNILERFSAQQFPDLHSELNLSSLELGDSALYFCASSQMSGKQYNEQFFGPGTRLTVL.

In its sample, this clonotype was seen many times. The chain joins TRBV5-8 to TRBJ2-1; 12 bases align to TRBD2. V lost 3 bases and J lost 3; bases outside the gene matches: 7. This CDR3 spans 17 amino acids. CDR1 and CDR2 from the germline V gene are SGHTS and YDEGEE. As DNA, the CDR3 is TGTGCCAGCAGCTACTCTTGGACTAGCGGGATCTACAATGAGCAGTTCTTC. It translates to CASSYSWTSGIYNEQFF.

The rearrangement uses TRBV5-1 and TRBJ2-1; 7 nucleotides agree with TRBD2. The CDR3 has 16 amino acids. The V gene end was trimmed by 0 bases and the J gene end by 4 bases; junction bases not matched to a gene: 7. Germline values: CDR1 SGHRS, CDR2 YFSETQ. CDR3 nucleotides: TGCGCCAGCAGCTTGGCCGGGAGCGGGATATACAATGAGCAGTTCTTC. As protein: CASSLAGSGIYNEQFF.

The genes are TRBV18 and TRBJ2-1; no firm D call. Germline lookup yields CDR1 KGHSH and CDR2 LQKENI. The V gene lost 2 bases and the J gene lost 7 bases, with 12 bases spanning the gap. The CDR3 consists of 14 residues. DNA for the CDR3: TGTGCCAGCTCACCATTAAAGGGTCTGAATGAGCAGTTCTTC. It specifies CASSPLKGLNEQFF.

This clonotype was counted once. V usage is TRBV19 and J usage is TRBJ2-1; 14 nucleotides agree with TRBD2. CDR1 and CDR2 from the germline V gene are LNHDA and SQIVND (reference sequence). This CDR3 is built from 16 residues. V lost 4 bases, J lost 9 bases, and 8 bases stayed unmatched. In nucleotides, the CDR3 is TGTGCCAGTAGTAGGGGGACTAGCGGGAGTTCGCTTGAGCAGTTCTTC. Translation: CASSRGTSGSSLEQFF.

This clonotype was picked up a small number of times. The genes are TRBV6-1 and TRBJ2-2, with D perhaps matching TRBD1 or TRBD2 (5 bases each). Between the trimmed V and J ends, which lost 8 bases and 5 bases, there was a span of 9 bases. The CDR3 covers 12 residues. Germline V lookup: CDR1 MNHNS, CDR2 SASEGT. The CDR3 nucleotides read TGTGCCAGCGGGGGATGGACCGGGGAGCTGTTTTTT. Its translation: CASGGWTGELFF.

This clonotype was recorded at least ten times. The gene calls are TRBV12-3 or TRBV12-4 and TRBJ2-7; no reliable D call. The V end lost 3 bases, the J end lost 0 bases, and 12 bases lay between the germline ends. The CDR3 covers 15 residues. The CDR3 protein is CASSFVGESSYEQYF. The DNA for the CDR3 is TGTGCCAGCAGTTTTGTTGGGGAAAGCTCCTACGAGCAGTACTTC.

This clonotype was seen only a few times. The chain carries TRBV11-2 and TRBJ2-1; no reliable D call. Trimming stripped 9 bases from V and 10 bases from J, with 19 bases between. The CDR3 sequence is 13 residues long. Germline CDR1 reads SGHAT; CDR2 reads FQNNGV. Here the CDR3 DNA reads TGTGCCAGTAGTTTAACGGGCTACCTGGAGCAGTTCTTC. As protein: CASSLTGYLEQFF.

The rearrangement links TRBV27 to TRBJ1-2, with a possible D match to TRBD1 (5 bases). Germline assignment: CDR1 MNHEY and CDR2 SMNVEV (reference sequence). The CDR3 extends over 13 amino acids. Trimming stripped 5 bases from V and 7 bases from J, with 14 bases between. In DNA form, the CDR3 reads TGTGCCAGCAGTCCCGAGGGGTACTCTGGCTACACCTTC. Residues: CASSPEGYSGYTF.

This clonotype was seen repeatedly, ten times or more. J is TRBJ2-6 and V is TRBV5-1; D possibly corresponds to TRBD1 (6 bases). CDR1 is SGHRS and CDR2 is YFSETQ in the germline V gene. Trimming shortened V by 4 bases and J by 4 bases, and 15 bases separated the two germline ends. The CDR3 has 16 amino acids. The CDR3 DNA sequence: TGCGCCAGCAGCAAACCAGGGGATTCAGGGGCCAACGTCCTGACTTTC. Its protein is CASSKPGDSGANVLTF.

The chain links TRBV12-3 or TRBV12-4 to TRBJ2-2; 8 bases match TRBD2. The trim removed 7 bases at V and 5 bases at J, leaving 9 bases unmatched. The CDR3 consists of 15 residues. The CDR3 here is CASTRREELTGELFF. The CDR3 DNA reads TGTGCCAGCACCAGGCGGGAGGAGTTAACCGGGGAGCTGTTTTTT.

This clonotype has a count of ten or more. The V gene is TRBV3-1, the J gene TRBJ2-7, with D possibly TRBD1 on 5 matching bases. CDR1 is LGHDT, CDR2 YNNKEL, per germline (reference sequence). The CDR3 spans 15 residues. Between the trimmed V and J ends, which lost 0 bases and 5 bases, there was a span of 14 bases. The CDR3 DNA follows: TGTGCCAGCAGCCAAGATTCCGCAGGGTACGACGAGCAGTACTTC. It encodes CASSQDSAGYDEQYF.

This clonotype occurred many times. The chain joins TRBV7-9 to TRBJ2-7, with D hard to call. The CDR3 runs to 13 residues. Looked up from germline, CDR1 is SEHNR and CDR2 is FQNEAQ (reference sequence). Trimming shortened V by 4 bases and J by 4 bases, and 11 bases separated the two germline ends. The CDR3 protein is CASSYRTFYEQYF. The DNA for the CDR3 is TGTGCCAGCAGCTACCGGACCTTTTACGAGCAGTACTTC.

J is TRBJ2-1 and V is TRBV19; D gene unclear. Germline assignment: CDR1 LNHDA and CDR2 SQIVND (reference sequence). CDR3 size: 15 residues. V shed 7 bases and J shed 0 bases, with 13 bases lying between them. For the CDR3, the DNA is TGTGCCAGTACCCCGAGCCCGAGCTCCTACAATGAGCAGTTCTTC. It translates to CASTPSPSSYNEQFF.

This clonotype has a handful of counts. This chain connects TRBV10-3 to TRBJ2-5; possible D gene TRBD2, 6 bases. The germline V gene has CDR1 ENHRY and CDR2 SYGVKD. The ends were cut back, 7 bases at V and 5 bases at J, with 17 bases in the middle. The CDR3 is 14 amino acids. The chain's CDR3 is CAITPGLDVETQYF. Here the CDR3 DNA reads TGTGCCATCACCCCGGGACTGGACGTGGAGACCCAGTACTTC.

This clonotype was found a few times. The chain recombines TRBV10-3 with TRBJ1-1, with D maybe TRBD1 (6 bases). V was cut by 1 base and J by 6 bases, with 9 bases left in between. Germline V gives CDR1 ENHRY, CDR2 SYGVKD. This CDR3 is 13 amino acids long. CDR3: CAISEWGAPEAFF. The CDR3 region has the DNA TGTGCCATCAGTGAGTGGGGGGCACCTGAAGCTTTCTTT.

This clonotype was counted at least ten times. The chain couples TRBV4-1 to TRBJ2-5, with D possibly TRBD2 on 6 matching bases. The V gene's germline CDR1 is MGHRA and CDR2 YSYEKL. The CDR3 totals 15 residues. V lost 1 base to trimming and J lost 1 base, with 10 bases between them. The CDR3 reads CASSQVGSPQETQYF. The CDR3 region has the DNA TGCGCCAGCAGCCAAGTCGGGAGCCCCCAAGAGACCCAGTACTTC.